A selection of T cell receptor beta chains follows, all from one sample in a study of CD8+ T cells in alopecia areata. Here immunoSEQ multiplex PCR was the method, and the copy in TCRdb shows in-frame clones only, minus some. The data show over 120,000 clones, 54% seen once. The specimen comprised CD8+ T cells sorted from blood, sampled at week 4, from a patient treated with tofacitinib. These receptors were taken from a human donor with alopecia areata. CDR3s leave out the opening cysteine and the closing phenylalanine or tryptophan. A D gene is named only where the DNA matches it firmly. Some rows have no size entry. The others give once, few or many, or a class for an expanded clone.

j_gene,v_gene,abundance,d_gene,CDR3aa
TRBJ1-5,TRBV15,NA,TRBD1,ATTSDRGRSQPQH
TRBJ2-1,TRBV27,NA,TRBD1,ASSGTGGTQF
TRBJ2-7,TRBV5-6,NA,NA,ASSFSLTNEQY
TRBJ2-7,TRBV13,NA,NA,ASSPETSYEQY
TRBJ1-2,TRBV9,NA,NA,ASSAGGGYT
TRBJ1-5,TRBV5-6,NA,NA,ASLRQPQH
TRBJ2-5,TRBV5-6,few,TRBD2,ASSLELAGAWETQY
TRBJ2-1,TRBV4-3,NA,NA,ASSLGESSYNEQF
TRBJ2-1,TRBV7-2,NA,TRBD2,ASSLVKRGYNEQF
TRBJ1-2,TRBV6-1,NA,NA,ASSEWTGDPDGYT
TRBJ2-1,TRBV30,NA,NA,AWSLDYAGSSYNEQF
TRBJ2-7,TRBV13,NA,NA,ASSLGGASTYEQY
TRBJ1-2,TRBV29-1,NA,TRBD1,SVYRGPNYGYT
TRBJ1-5,TRBV5-6,NA,NA,ASSFGTHSNQPQH
TRBJ1-2,TRBV7-8,NA,NA,ASSYGSYGYT
TRBJ2-5,TRBV6-5,NA,NA,ASNALPGSQETQY
TRBJ2-5,TRBV7-9,NA,NA,ASSLVTTKETQY
TRBJ1-6,TRBV6-5,NA,NA,ASGTYNSPLH
TRBJ1-1,TRBV7-6,NA,NA,ASSVIARPLNTEAF
TRBJ2-7,TRBV9,NA,NA,ASSQTPDGENYEQY
TRBJ2-3,TRBV2,NA,NA,ASGWTAPRDTQY
TRBJ2-7,TRBV13,NA,NA,ASSLGPPNEQY
TRBJ2-7,TRBV29-1,NA,TRBD2,SVEDREGYEQY
TRBJ2-7,TRBV11-2,NA,NA,ASSLARGYEQY
TRBJ1-6,TRBV29-1,NA,TRBD1,SAVTGPLENSPLH
TRBJ1-6,TRBV6-5,NA,NA,ASSYEGHSPLH
TRBJ2-3,TRBV11-1,NA,NA,ASSIAVTSTDTQY
TRBJ2-7,TRBV18,NA,NA,ASSPPAGYEQY
TRBJ2-1,TRBV29-1,NA,TRBD1,SVRQGGYNEQF
TRBJ2-1,TRBV30,few,TRBD2,AWSVLAGGDEQF
TRBJ2-7,TRBV2,few,NA,ASKGSEGFEQY
TRBJ2-1,TRBV9,NA,TRBD1,ASSAWTGLDEQF
TRBJ1-2,TRBV7-2,NA,NA,ASSSAEGHLYGYT
TRBJ2-5,TRBV9,NA,NA,ASSAEETYYLETQY
TRBJ1-6,TRBV10-3,once,NA,AISEPGLDSPLH
TRBJ1-1,TRBV4-3,NA,NA,ASSQTWVTEAF
TRBJ2-1,TRBV7-9,few,NA,ASSLIYDEQF
TRBJ2-5,TRBV29-1,few,NA,SVDRENQETQY
TRBJ2-7,TRBV29-1,NA,TRBD2,SVIGGAVYEQY
TRBJ2-7,TRBV15,NA,NA,ATSRDQDMAYEQY
TRBJ2-1,TRBV14,NA,NA,ASSQGTGVF
TRBJ2-2,TRBV25-1,few,NA,ASTGTSNTGELF
TRBJ1-1,TRBV15,NA,NA,ATSHTRGGNTEAF
TRBJ2-2,TRBV5-8,once,NA,ASRSDSWGELF
TRBJ1-1,TRBV27,NA,TRBD1,ASSPGGGDTEAF
TRBJ1-6,TRBV27,few,TRBD1,ASRGTANNSPLH